This TCR beta chain comes out of a study of T cells after yellow fever vaccination. Study-wide points: After the booster, approximately 96% of CD4 and approximately 87% of CD8 primary-response clones were re-detected.

Trimming removed 0 bases at V and 5 bases at J, with 17 bases between. This CDR3 spans 17 amino acids. TCRdb recomputed calls from the 5' RACE reads with MiXCR, one row per CDR3 protein. The sample comprises about 310,000 distinct CDR3 sequences, roughly 3.5% of which are singletons, and about 25% rests with the top ten. Comments on this clonotype: Its antigen is not identified.

The starting material was PBMCs, obtained on the day of the yellow fever booster vaccination. The sequence derives from a man aged 18 to 29 who received the YFV17D yellow fever vaccine. The gene calls are TRBV23-1 and TRBJ1-5; TRBD1 is a possible D gene (5 bases). TRBV23-1 is flagged as an ORF with uncertain function. The CDR3: CASSQSRGAPMYQPQHF. The CDR3, as DNA: TGCGCCAGCAGTCAATCGAGAGGGGCTCCGATGTATCAGCCCCAGCATTTT.